This entry features one T cell receptor beta chain sequence. Antigen: not known. The data belong to a study of T cells after posttransplantation cyclophosphamide. The CDR3 contains 13 residues. The germline gives CDR1 SQVTM, CDR2 ANQGSEA. V was pared by 4 bases and J by 2 bases, with 11 bases between. Study-wide results and caveats: TRB clonality was highly associated with recipient CMV seropositivity and reactivation. Later blood repertoires were often dominated by clones from the donor CD8+ memory compartment. Skin or GI-infiltrating T cells shared few TRB sequences with blood.

Sequencing was performed with immunoSEQ multiplex PCR; in TCRdb, only in-frame clones are kept and a portion is missing. The table shows approximately 15,000 clones, with 94% occurring only once. Cells defined as naive were viable CD3+CD4+ or CD3+CD8+ and CCR7+CD45RA+CD45RO-CD95-CD27+CD28+. The chain joins TRBV29-1 to TRBJ2-5; D perhaps matches TRBD2 (6 bases). What was sequenced was naive CD4+ T cells sorted from blood. This receptor was obtained from a woman aged 45-65 years in good health and a related stem cell transplant donor. The CDR3 here is CSVVLEGQETQYF. The CDR3 DNA follows: TGCAGCGTTGTTCTGGAGGGTCAAGAGACCCAGTACTTC.